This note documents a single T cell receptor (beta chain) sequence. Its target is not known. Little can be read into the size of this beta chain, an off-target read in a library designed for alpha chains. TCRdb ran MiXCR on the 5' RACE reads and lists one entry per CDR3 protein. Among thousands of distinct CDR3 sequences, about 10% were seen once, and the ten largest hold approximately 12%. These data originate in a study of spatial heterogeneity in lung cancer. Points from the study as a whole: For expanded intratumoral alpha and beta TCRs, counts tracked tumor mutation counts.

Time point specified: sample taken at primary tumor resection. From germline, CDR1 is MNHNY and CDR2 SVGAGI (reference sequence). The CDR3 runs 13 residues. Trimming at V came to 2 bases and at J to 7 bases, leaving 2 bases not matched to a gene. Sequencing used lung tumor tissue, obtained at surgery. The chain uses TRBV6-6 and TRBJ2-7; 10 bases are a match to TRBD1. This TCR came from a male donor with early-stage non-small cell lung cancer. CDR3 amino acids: CASSYGTGEEQYF. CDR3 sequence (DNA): TGTGCCAGCAGTTACGGGACAGGGGAAGAGCAGTACTTC.